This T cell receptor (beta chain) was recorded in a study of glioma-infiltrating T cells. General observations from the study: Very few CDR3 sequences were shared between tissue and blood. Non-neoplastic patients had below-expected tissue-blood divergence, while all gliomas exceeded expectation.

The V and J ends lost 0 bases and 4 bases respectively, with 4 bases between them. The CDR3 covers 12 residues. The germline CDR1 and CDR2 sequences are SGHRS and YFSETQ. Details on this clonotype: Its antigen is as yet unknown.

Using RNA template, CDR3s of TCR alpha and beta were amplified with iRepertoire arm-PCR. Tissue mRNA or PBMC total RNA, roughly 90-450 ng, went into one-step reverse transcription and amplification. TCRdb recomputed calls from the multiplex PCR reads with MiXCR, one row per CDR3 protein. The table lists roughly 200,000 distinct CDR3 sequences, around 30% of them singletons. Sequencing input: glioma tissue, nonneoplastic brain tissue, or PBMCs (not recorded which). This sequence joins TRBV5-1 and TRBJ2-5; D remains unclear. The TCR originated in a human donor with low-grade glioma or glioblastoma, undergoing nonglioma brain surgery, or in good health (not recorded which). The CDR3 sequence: CASSLEAETQYF. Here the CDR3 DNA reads TGCGCCAGCAGCTTGGAGGCAGAGACCCAGTACTTC.